This entry features one T cell receptor beta chain sequence. Study members were between roughly 18 and 100 years old and lived in approximately 25 US regions. Assignments of participants to cohorts depended upon their own reported clinical history. Two negative PCRs, clearance, or symptom resolution had been documented for recovered Cohort 3 donors. The data originate from a study of blood T cell repertoires in COVID-19. Profiling relied on immunoSEQ multiplex PCR, and the TCRdb table lists in-frame clones only, not all of them. The table lists around 160,000 clones, around 80% of them singletons. Trimming left V 0 bases short and J 4 bases short, with 9 bases between. CDR1 and CDR2 from the germline V gene are ENHRY and SYGVKD. The CDR3 totals 14 residues.

Sequencing was carried out using PBMCs or T cells enriched from blood (not recorded which). The sequence was collected from a man aged 45 to 65 who had recovered from COVID-19. The V gene is TRBV10-3, the J gene TRBJ2-5; D is possibly TRBD1 (5 bases). Here the CDR3 reads CAISESKGRETQYF. CDR3 sequence (DNA): TGTGCCATCAGTGAGTCGAAGGGGCGAGAGACCCAGTACTTC.